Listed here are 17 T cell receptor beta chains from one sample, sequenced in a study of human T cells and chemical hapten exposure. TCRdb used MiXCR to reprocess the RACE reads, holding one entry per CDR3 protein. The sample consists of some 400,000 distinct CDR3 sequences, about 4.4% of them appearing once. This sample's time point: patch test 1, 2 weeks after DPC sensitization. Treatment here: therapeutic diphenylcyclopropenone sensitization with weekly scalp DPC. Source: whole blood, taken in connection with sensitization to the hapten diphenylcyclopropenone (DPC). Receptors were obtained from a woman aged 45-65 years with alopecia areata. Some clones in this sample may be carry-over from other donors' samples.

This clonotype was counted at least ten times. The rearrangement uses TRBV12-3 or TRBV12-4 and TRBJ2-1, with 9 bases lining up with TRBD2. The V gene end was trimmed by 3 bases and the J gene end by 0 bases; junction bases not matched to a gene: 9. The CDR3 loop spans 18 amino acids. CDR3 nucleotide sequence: TGTGCCAGCAGTTTGAGCCTAGCGGGGATTAGCTCCTACAATGAGCAGTTCTTC. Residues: CASSLSLAGISSYNEQFF.

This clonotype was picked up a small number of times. CDR3 bases: TGTGCCAGCAGCCAAGAGGTCCTAGCGGGGGGAGGAAACATTCAGTACTTC. Protein product: CASSQEVLAGGGNIQYF. The chain couples TRBV3-1 to TRBJ2-4; 11 bases line up with TRBD2. The CDR3 consists of 17 residues. With V trimmed by 0 bases and J by 6 bases, 7 bases remained unmatched. Germline lookup yields CDR1 LGHDT and CDR2 YNNKEL (reference sequence).

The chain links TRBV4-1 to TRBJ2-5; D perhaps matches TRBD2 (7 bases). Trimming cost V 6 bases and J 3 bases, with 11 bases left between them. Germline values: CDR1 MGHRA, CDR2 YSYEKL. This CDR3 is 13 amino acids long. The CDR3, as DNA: TGCGCCAGCAGTGGGGAGGGGGAAGAGACCCAGTACTTC. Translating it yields CASSGEGEETQYF.

The CDR3 loop is CASSDGEQYF. The CDR3 DNA is TGTGCCAGCAGTGATGGGGAGCAGTACTTC. The rearrangement joins TRBV6-1 to TRBJ2-7; unclear D gene. Germline CDR1 is MNHNS and CDR2 is SASEGT. With 3 bases removed from V and 7 bases from J, the gap between germline ends came to 4 bases. CDR3 length equals 10 residues.

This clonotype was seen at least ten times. The CDR3 here is CASSLEPRQMNYGYTF. CDR3 nucleotide sequence: TGTGCCAGCAGCTTAGAACCCCGACAGATGAACTATGGCTACACCTTC. The genes are TRBV11-2 and TRBJ1-2; TRBD1 might be the D (5 bases). Germline CDR1 reads SGHAT; CDR2 reads FQNNGV. V gave up 0 bases and J gave up 2 bases, with 13 bases separating them. There are 16 residues in the CDR3.

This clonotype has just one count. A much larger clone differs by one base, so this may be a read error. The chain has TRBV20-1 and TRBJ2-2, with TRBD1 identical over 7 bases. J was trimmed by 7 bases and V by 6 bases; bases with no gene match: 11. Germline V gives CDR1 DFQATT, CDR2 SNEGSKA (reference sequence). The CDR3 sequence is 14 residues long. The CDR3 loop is CSAPSQGDDGELFF. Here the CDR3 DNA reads TGCAGTGCCCCAAGCCAGGGGGATGACGGGGAGCTGTTTTTT.

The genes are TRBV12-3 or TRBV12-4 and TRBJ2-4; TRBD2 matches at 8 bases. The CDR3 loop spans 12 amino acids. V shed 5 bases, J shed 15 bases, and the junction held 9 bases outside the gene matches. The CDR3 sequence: CASSRDGGGPYF. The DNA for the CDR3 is TGTGCCAGCAGTCGCGACGGGGGGGGGCCGTACTTC.

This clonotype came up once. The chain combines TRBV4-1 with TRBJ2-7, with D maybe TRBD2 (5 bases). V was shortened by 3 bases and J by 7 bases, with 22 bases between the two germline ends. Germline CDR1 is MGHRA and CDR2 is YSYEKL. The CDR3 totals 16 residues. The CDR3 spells CASSQLDLISPGEQYF. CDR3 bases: TGCGCCAGCAGCCAGCTTGACTTGATATCGCCGGGGGAGCAGTACTTC.

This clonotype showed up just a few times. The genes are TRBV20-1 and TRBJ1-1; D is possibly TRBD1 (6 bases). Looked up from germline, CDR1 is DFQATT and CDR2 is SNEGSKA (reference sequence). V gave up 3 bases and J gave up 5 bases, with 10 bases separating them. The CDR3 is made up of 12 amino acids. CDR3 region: CSASKQGTEAFF. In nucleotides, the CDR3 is TGCAGTGCTAGTAAACAGGGAACTGAAGCTTTCTTT.

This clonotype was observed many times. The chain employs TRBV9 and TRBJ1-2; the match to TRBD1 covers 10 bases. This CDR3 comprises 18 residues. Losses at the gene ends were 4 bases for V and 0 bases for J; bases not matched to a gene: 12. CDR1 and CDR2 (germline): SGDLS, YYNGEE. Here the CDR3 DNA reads TGTGCCAGCAGCCCGCGGACAGGGGGTCCCGGTACTAACTATGGCTACACCTTC. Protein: CASSPRTGGPGTNYGYTF. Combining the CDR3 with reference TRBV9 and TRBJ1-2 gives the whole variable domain DSGVTQTPKHLITATGQRVTLRCSPRSGDLSVYWYQQSLDQGLQFLIQYYNGEERAKGNILERFSAQQFPDLHSELNLSSLELGDSALYFCASSPRTGGPGTNYGYTFGSGTRLTVV.

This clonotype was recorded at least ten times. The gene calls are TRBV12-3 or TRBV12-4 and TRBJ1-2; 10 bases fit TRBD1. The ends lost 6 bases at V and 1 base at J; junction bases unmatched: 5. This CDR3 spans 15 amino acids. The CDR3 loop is CASRGTGEFNYGYTF. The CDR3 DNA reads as TGTGCCAGCAGAGGGACAGGGGAGTTTAACTATGGCTACACCTTC.

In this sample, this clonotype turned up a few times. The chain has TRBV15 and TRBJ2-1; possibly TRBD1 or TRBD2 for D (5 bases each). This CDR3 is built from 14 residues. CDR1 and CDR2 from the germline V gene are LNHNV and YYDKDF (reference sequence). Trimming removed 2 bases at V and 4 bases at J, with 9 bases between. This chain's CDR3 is CATSRRDGYNEQFF. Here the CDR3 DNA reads TGTGCCACCAGCAGAAGGGACGGGTACAATGAGCAGTTCTTC.

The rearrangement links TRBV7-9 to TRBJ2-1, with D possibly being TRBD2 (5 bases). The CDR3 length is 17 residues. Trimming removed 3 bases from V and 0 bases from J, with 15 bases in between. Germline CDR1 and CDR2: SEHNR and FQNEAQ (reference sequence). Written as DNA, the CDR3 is TGTGCCAGCAGCTTGGCGGGCGAAATTAGCTCCTACAATGAGCAGTTCTTC. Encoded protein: CASSLAGEISSYNEQFF.

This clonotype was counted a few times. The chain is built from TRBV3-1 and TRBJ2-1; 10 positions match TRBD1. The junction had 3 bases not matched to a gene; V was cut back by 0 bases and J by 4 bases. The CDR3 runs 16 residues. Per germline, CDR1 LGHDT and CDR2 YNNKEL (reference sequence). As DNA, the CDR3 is TGTGCCAGCAGCCAAGAGGGACAGGGGTATTACAATGAGCAGTTCTTC. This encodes CASSQEGQGYYNEQFF.

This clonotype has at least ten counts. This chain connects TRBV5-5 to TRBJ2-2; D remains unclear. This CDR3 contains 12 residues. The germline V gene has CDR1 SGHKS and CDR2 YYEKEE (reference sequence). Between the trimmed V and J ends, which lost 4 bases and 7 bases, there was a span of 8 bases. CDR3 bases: TGTGCCAGCAGCCCGCTTTTCGGGGAGCTGTTTTTT. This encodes CASSPLFGELFF.

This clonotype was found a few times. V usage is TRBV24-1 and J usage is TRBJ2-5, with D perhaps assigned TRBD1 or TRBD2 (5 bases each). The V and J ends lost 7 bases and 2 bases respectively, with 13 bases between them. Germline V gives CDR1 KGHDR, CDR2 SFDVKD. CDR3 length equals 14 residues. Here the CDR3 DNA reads TGTGCCACCAGCCCGGGACGGATACAAGAGACCCAGTACTTC. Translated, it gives CATSPGRIQETQYF.

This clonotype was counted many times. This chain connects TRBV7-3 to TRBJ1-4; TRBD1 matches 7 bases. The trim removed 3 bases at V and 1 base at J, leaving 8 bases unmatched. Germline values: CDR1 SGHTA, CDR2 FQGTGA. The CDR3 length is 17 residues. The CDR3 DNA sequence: TGTGCCAGCAGCTTCTCGACAGGGAGAAGAACTAATGAAAAACTGTTTTTT. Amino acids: CASSFSTGRRTNEKLFF. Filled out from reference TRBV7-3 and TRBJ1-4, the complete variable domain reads GAGVSQTPSNKVTEKGKYVELRCDPISGHTALYWYRQSLGQGPEFLIYFQGTGAADDSGLPNDRFFAVRPEGSVSTLKIQRTERGDSAVYLCASSFSTGRRTNEKLFFGSGTQLSVL.